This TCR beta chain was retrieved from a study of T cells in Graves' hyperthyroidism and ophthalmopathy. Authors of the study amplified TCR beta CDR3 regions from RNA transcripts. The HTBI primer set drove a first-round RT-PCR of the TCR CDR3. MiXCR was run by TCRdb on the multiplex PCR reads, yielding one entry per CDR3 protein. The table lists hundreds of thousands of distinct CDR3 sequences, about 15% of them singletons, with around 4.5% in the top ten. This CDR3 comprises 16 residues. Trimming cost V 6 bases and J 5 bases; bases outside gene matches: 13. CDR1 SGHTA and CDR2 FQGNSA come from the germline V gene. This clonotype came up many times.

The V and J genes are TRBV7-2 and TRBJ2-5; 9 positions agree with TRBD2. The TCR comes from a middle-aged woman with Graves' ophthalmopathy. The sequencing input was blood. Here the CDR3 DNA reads TGTGCCAGCAGACCATTAGCGGGAGTTTTTGTTGAGACCCAGTACTTC. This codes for CASRPLAGVFVETQYF. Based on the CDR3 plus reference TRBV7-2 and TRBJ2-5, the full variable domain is GAGVSQSPSNKVTEKGKDVELRCDPISGHTALYWYRQSLGQGLEFLIYFQGNSAPDKSGLPSDRFSAERTGGSVSTLTIQRTQQEDSAVYLCASRPLAGVFVETQYFGPGTRLLVL.